This TCR beta chain comes out of a study of STAT5B mutations in CD4+ large granular lymphocyte leukemia (dated by TCRdb to about 2022). About the full investigation: Among the healthy controls, the CDR3 'QG' motif was associated with a particular HLA allele. Flow cytometry on FACSCanto II or FACSVerse showed that the purified fractions were more than 95% pure among lymphocytes. The study compared the TCRbeta repertoires of patients with CD4+ T-cell large granular lymphocyte leukemia against the TCRbeta repertoires of healthy blood donors.

As to this clone: The antigen it recognizes is unknown. Per-base quality was not reported, and no clone a single base away is much larger than it.

The immunoSEQ assay at survey resolution was applied to genomic DNA for sequencing of TCRbeta rearrangements. In the paper's pipeline: In the TCR sequencing data, the smallest productive clonotype frequency that could be detected was 2.59 x 10-5. Only productive TCRbeta rearrangements, meaning sequences that were complete and in-frame, were kept for the analyses. Clonality for each sample was calculated as Simpson clonality in the immunoSEQ Analyzer version 3.0. Clones were grouped by frequency into very rare, small, medium, large (1-20%) or hyperexpanded (>20%) categories. OLGA 1.2.3 estimated generation probabilities, VDJtools produced V-gene circos plots, VDJdb was queried for specificities, and GLIPH identified CDR3 motifs. TCRdb stores this immuneACCESS table with in-frame sequences only. Part of the clones is absent; in the studies checked, under half of the shortfall reflects unresolved V genes, and no reason is known for the rest. V, J and clone size reflect that table, while D and trimming were determined from the DNA. Present in this sample are 25,000 to 35,000 clones, 70% to 85% of which were seen just once. The ten largest clones represent 6.2% of the sample.

Overall results and qualifications from the work: The data were not HLA-matched, and the relatively small sample size could explain the higher clonality seen in CD4+ compared with CD8+ T-LGLL. The main leukemic clonotypes were found to be private to each patient, although more than 20% of the main leukemic clonotypes were detected at low frequency in the non-leukemic repertoires of other patients. CD4-sorted patient repertoires appeared more clonal than healthy CD4+ repertoires, and this difference persisted after removing the putative leukemic clones.

Buffy coats from 30 to 40 blood donors, supplied by the Finnish Red Cross blood service, were used as healthy controls. All TCR-sequenced material derived from peripheral blood: patient blood samples and healthy donor buffy coats. Peripheral blood mononuclear cells were isolated by Ficoll-Hypaque gradient centrifugation. CD4+ cells were magnetically purified from the buffy coats of healthy controls. Genomic DNA was extracted with the Gentra Puregene Cell and Tissue kit and quantified on a Qubit 2.0 fluorometer. This receptor was identified in a human donor in good health. Material: CD4+ T cells from blood buffy coats.

The DNA sequence is given as TGCGCCAGCAGCCTCCGGGACAGCTCCTACGAGCAGTACTTC. This gives the protein CASSLRDSSYEQYF. The chain is encoded by TRBV5-1 joined to TRBJ2-5, with 7 bases aligning to TRBD1. Near its end, the DNA agrees better with TRBJ2-7, so the J call may be wrong. CDR1 SGHRS and CDR2 YFSETQ are derived from the germline V gene. The CDR3 runs 14 amino acids, cysteine and phenylalanine included. Only the CDR3 DNA is retained, 42 bases long and in frame from the first base.